These T cell receptor beta chains were read from a single sample in a study of tumor-infiltrating lymphocytes in localized non-small cell lung cancer. Data came from immunoSEQ multiplex PCR; TCRdb stores just in-frame clones and leaves some out. This sample carries 11,000 to 15,000 clones, roughly four fifths of them seen once, and the ten largest clones take less than 20%. Sequenced sample: lung tumor tissue. These receptors all stem from a human donor with non-small cell lung cancer. The CDR3 runs from the conserved cysteine through the conserved F or W. D genes are given only for firm matches. Some rows mark clone size as missing; the rest say once, few, many or name a class of expanded clone.

J: TRBJ2-1; V: TRBV18; length: 11; D: .; size: few; CDR3: CASSPVDEQFF; DNA: TGTGCCAGCTCACCCGTCGATGAGCAGTTCTTC
J: TRBJ1-3; V: TRBV2; length: 13; D: .; size: few; CDR3: CASIGNSGNTIYF; DNA: TGTGCCAGCATAGGGAACTCTGGAAACACCATATATTTT
J: TRBJ2-7; V: TRBV6-5; length: 13; D: .; size: .; CDR3: CASSYSRGYEQYF; DNA: TGTGCCAGCAGTTACTCGAGAGGTTACGAGCAGTACTTC
J: TRBJ2-2; V: TRBV19; length: 16; D: TRBD1; size: once; CDR3: CASSAWDRGGTGELFF; DNA: TGTGCCAGTAGTGCTTGGGACAGGGGAGGAACCGGGGAGCTGTTTTTT
J: TRBJ2-1; V: TRBV9; length: 15; D: TRBD2; size: .; CDR3: CASSSPTSGGNEQFF; DNA: TGTGCCAGCAGCTCACCGACTAGCGGGGGGAATGAGCAGTTCTTC
J: TRBJ2-5; V: TRBV2; length: 14; D: .; size: .; CDR3: CASTTTLMQGTQYF; DNA: TGTGCCAGCACTACTACCTTGATGCAAGGGACCCAGTACTTC
J: TRBJ2-3; V: TRBV29-1; length: 14; D: TRBD2; size: .; CDR3: CSSRGGGSTDTQYF; DNA: TGCAGCTCACGGGGGGGCGGTAGCACAGATACGCAGTATTTT
J: TRBJ2-5; V: TRBV15; length: 14; D: .; size: once; CDR3: CATKNGISQETQYF; DNA: TGTGCCACCAAGAACGGGATCTCCCAAGAGACCCAGTACTTC
J: TRBJ2-5; V: TRBV15; length: 15; D: TRBD2; size: once; CDR3: CATNLGLAGGETQYF; DNA: TGTGCCACCAACCTGGGACTAGCGGGAGGGGAGACCCAGTACTTC
J: TRBJ2-3; V: TRBV10-3; length: 13; D: .; size: .; CDR3: CAINEGGGDTQYF; DNA: TGTGCCATCAATGAGGGGGGGGGAGATACGCAGTATTTT
J: TRBJ2-7; V: TRBV4-1; length: 15; D: TRBD1; size: .; CDR3: CASSRTGGTSYEQYF; DNA: TGCGCCAGCAGCAGAACAGGGGGTACCTCCTACGAGCAGTACTTC
J: TRBJ2-7; V: TRBV9; length: 14; D: .; size: .; CDR3: CASSRSAGIYEQYF; DNA: TGTGCCAGCAGCCGGAGCGCGGGGATATACGAGCAGTACTTC
J: TRBJ2-5; V: TRBV6-4; length: 15; D: TRBD2; size: .; CDR3: CASSESGRAEETQYF; DNA: TGTGCCAGCAGTGAGAGCGGGAGGGCCGAGGAGACCCAGTACTTC
J: TRBJ2-7; V: TRBV28; length: 15; D: TRBD1; size: .; CDR3: CASSPMVGTAYEQYF; DNA: TGTGCCAGCAGTCCGATGGTGGGGACAGCCTACGAGCAGTACTTC
J: TRBJ2-6; V: TRBV7-2; length: 15; D: .; size: .; CDR3: CASSLEGAGANVLTF; DNA: TGTGCCAGCAGCTTAGAAGGGGCTGGGGCCAACGTCCTGACTTTC
J: TRBJ2-7; V: TRBV5-1; length: 14; D: .; size: .; CDR3: CASSLTTAGDEQYF; DNA: TGCGCCAGCAGCTTGACGACGGCCGGAGACGAGCAGTACTTC
J: TRBJ1-1; V: TRBV7-2; length: 15; D: TRBD1; size: once; CDR3: CASRGQGLGNTEAFF; DNA: TGTGCCAGCAGAGGACAGGGCCTTGGGAACACTGAAGCTTTCTTT
J: TRBJ2-5; V: TRBV6-1; length: 15; D: .; size: .; CDR3: CASTRSGAGLETQYF; DNA: TGTGCCAGCACCAGATCAGGCGCCGGTCTCGAGACCCAGTACTTC
J: TRBJ1-1; V: TRBV5-1; length: 14; D: .; size: .; CDR3: CASAALWGGSAAFF; DNA: TGCGCCAGCGCCGCGTTGTGGGGGGGCTCAGCAGCTTTCTTT
J: TRBJ2-3; V: TRBV12-5; length: 15; D: TRBD2; size: .; CDR3: CASGFGTSEGDTQYF; DNA: TGTGCTAGTGGTTTCGGGACTAGCGAGGGGGATACGCAGTATTTT
J: TRBJ2-5; V: TRBV18; length: 13; D: TRBD1; size: .; CDR3: CASSQGQGETQYF; DNA: TGTGCCAGCTCTCAGGGACAGGGCGAGACCCAGTACTTC
J: TRBJ1-4; V: TRBV6-4; length: 11; D: .; size: .; CDR3: CAGRGREKLFF; DNA: TGTGCCGGTAGGGGCCGTGAAAAACTGTTTTTT
J: TRBJ2-7; V: TRBV10-3; length: 15; D: TRBD2; size: once; CDR3: CAISNSLAEAYEQYF; DNA: TGTGCCATCAGCAACTCACTAGCGGAGGCCTACGAGCAGTACTTC
J: TRBJ1-3; V: TRBV7-2; length: 15; D: TRBD1; size: .; CDR3: CASSFSGGAGNTIYF; DNA: TGTGCCAGCAGCTTTTCAGGGGGCGCTGGAAACACCATATATTTT
J: TRBJ2-3; V: TRBV10-3; length: 13; D: .; size: .; CDR3: CAISDGSKETQYF; DNA: TGTGCCATCAGTGATGGTTCTAAGGAGACGCAGTATTTT
J: TRBJ1-4; V: TRBV5-1; length: 22; D: .; size: .; CDR3: CASSSSSAMRGPTRATNEKLFF; DNA: TGCGCCAGCAGCTCATCGTCCGCAATGCGGGGGCCAACACGGGCAACTAATGAAAAACTGTTTTTT
J: TRBJ1-5; V: TRBV5-4; length: 19; D: .; size: few; CDR3: CASSPPILARQEGSQPQHF; DNA: TGTGCCAGCAGCCCCCCAATCCTGGCACGACAGGAGGGCAGTCAGCCCCAGCATTTT
J: TRBJ1-2; V: TRBV9; length: 12; D: .; size: .; CDR3: CASSVEDGGYTF; DNA: TGTGCCAGCAGCGTAGAGGATGGTGGCTACACCTTC
J: TRBJ1-2; V: TRBV9; length: 13; D: .; size: .; CDR3: CASSVSGASGYTF; DNA: TGTGCCAGCAGCGTAAGCGGGGCAAGTGGCTACACCTTC
J: TRBJ2-2; V: TRBV11-3; length: 14; D: TRBD2; size: .; CDR3: CASSLLGGTGELFF; DNA: TGTGCCAGCAGCTTATTGGGGGGGACCGGGGAGCTGTTTTTT
J: TRBJ1-2; V: TRBV29-1; length: 12; D: .; size: few; CDR3: CSVEEYFYGYTF; DNA: TGCAGCGTTGAAGAGTACTTCTATGGCTACACCTTC
J: TRBJ2-3; V: TRBV5-1; length: 15; D: TRBD2; size: .; CDR3: CASSSVAGATDTQYF; DNA: TGCGCCAGCAGCTCCGTAGCGGGGGCCACAGATACGCAGTATTTT
J: TRBJ2-1; V: TRBV5-1; length: 15; D: .; size: .; CDR3: CASSLWDGSYNEQFF; DNA: TGCGCCAGCAGCCTCTGGGACGGCTCCTACAATGAGCAGTTCTTC
J: TRBJ1-6; V: TRBV25-1; length: 17; D: .; size: .; CDR3: CASSESVGAETYSPLHF; DNA: TGTGCCAGCAGTGAATCTGTCGGGGCCGAGACGTATTCACCCCTCCACTTT
J: TRBJ1-4; V: TRBV2; length: 14; D: TRBD1; size: .; CDR3: CASSVGTGGEKLFF; DNA: TGTGCCAGCAGTGTTGGGACAGGGGGTGAAAAACTGTTTTTT
J: TRBJ2-7; V: TRBV5-4; length: 15; D: .; size: .; CDR3: CASRRRDGGTYEQYF; DNA: TGTGCCAGCAGGAGGCGGGACGGGGGAACCTACGAGCAGTACTTC
J: TRBJ1-4; V: TRBV28; length: 15; D: TRBD1; size: .; CDR3: CASSSRGQLNEKLFF; DNA: TGTGCCAGCAGCTCCCGGGGACAGCTTAATGAAAAACTGTTTTTT
J: TRBJ2-1; V: TRBV30; length: 12; D: .; size: .; CDR3: CAWLRTTNEQFF; DNA: TGTGCCTGGCTGAGGACGACCAATGAGCAGTTCTTC
J: TRBJ2-3; V: TRBV29-1; length: 15; D: .; size: few; CDR3: CSVRGASGSTDTQYF; DNA: TGCAGCGTGAGGGGGGCTAGCGGAAGCACAGATACGCAGTATTTT
J: TRBJ2-5; V: TRBV19; length: 11; D: .; size: .; CDR3: CASSQAETQYF; DNA: TGTGCCAGTAGCCAAGCGGAGACCCAGTACTTC
J: TRBJ2-1; V: TRBV7-9; length: 16; D: .; size: .; CDR3: CASSLGEGPRKHEQFF; DNA: TGTGCCAGCAGCTTAGGCGAAGGGCCCAGAAAGCATGAGCAGTTCTTC
J: TRBJ1-6; V: TRBV7-3; length: 13; D: .; size: .; CDR3: CASSLKGRGPLHF; DNA: TGTGCCAGCAGCTTAAAGGGGAGAGGACCCCTCCACTTT